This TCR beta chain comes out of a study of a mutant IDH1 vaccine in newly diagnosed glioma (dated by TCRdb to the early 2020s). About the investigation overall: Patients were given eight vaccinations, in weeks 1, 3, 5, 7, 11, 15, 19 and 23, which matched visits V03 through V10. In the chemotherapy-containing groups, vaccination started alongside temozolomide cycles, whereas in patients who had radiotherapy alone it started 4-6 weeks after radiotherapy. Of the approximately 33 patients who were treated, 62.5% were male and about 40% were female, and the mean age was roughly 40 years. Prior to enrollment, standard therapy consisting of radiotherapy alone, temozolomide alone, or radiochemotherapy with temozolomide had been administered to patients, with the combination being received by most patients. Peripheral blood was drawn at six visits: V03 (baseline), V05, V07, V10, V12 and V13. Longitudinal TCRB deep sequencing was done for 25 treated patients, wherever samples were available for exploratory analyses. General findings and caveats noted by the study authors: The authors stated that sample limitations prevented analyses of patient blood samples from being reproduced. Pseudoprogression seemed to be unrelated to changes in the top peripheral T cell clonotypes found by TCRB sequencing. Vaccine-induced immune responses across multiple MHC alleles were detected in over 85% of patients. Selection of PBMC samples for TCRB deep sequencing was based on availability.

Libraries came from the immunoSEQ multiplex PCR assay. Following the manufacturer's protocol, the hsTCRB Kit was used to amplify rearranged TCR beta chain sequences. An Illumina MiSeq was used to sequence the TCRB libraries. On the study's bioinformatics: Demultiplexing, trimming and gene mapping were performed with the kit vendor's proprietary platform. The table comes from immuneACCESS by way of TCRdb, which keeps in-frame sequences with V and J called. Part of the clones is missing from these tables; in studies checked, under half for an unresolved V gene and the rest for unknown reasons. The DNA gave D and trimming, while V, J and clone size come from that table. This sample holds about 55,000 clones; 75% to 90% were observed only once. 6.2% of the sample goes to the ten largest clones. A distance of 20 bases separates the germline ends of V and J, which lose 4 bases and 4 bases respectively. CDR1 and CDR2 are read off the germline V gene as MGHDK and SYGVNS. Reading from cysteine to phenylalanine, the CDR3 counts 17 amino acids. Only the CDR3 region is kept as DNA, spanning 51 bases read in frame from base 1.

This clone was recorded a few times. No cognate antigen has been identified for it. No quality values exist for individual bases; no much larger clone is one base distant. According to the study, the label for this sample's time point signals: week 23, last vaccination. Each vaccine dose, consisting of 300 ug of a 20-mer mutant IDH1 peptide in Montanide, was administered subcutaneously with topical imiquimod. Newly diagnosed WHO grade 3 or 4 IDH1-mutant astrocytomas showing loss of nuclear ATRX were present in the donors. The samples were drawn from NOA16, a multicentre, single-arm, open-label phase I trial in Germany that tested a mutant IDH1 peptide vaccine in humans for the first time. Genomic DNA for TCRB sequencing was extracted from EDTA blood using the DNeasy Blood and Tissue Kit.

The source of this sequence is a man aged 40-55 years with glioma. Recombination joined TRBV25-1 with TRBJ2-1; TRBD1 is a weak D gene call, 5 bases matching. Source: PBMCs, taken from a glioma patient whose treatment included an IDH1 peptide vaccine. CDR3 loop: CASSGETGSRRYNEQFF. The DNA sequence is TGTGCCAGCAGTGGCGAAACAGGTAGCAGAAGATACAATGAGCAGTTCTTC.